This T cell receptor beta chain was found in a study of blood T cell repertoires in COVID-19. Looking at the study overall: The United States, Italy and Spain provided the acute and convalescent COVID-19 samples. Nucleic acid was either cDNA or gDNA, and it came from T cells, B-cell-depleted T cells, or PBMCs.

The V end lost 3 bases, the J end lost 4 bases, and 6 bases lay between the germline ends. The CDR3 is made up of 12 amino acids. CDR1 MNHEY and CDR2 SVGEGT come from the germline V gene. Clones were read by immunoSEQ multiplex PCR, and TCRdb kept only the in-frame ones, dropping some. This sample has about 370,000 clones, with 90% found just once. The sample taken for sequencing was peripheral blood. This TCR came from a man aged 18 to 30 with active or convalescent COVID-19. V is TRBV6-2 or TRBV6-3 and J is TRBJ2-5; no definite D call. In DNA form, the CDR3 reads TGTGCCAGCAGTTATAGTTTAGAGACCCAGTACTTC. This codes for CASSYSLETQYF.